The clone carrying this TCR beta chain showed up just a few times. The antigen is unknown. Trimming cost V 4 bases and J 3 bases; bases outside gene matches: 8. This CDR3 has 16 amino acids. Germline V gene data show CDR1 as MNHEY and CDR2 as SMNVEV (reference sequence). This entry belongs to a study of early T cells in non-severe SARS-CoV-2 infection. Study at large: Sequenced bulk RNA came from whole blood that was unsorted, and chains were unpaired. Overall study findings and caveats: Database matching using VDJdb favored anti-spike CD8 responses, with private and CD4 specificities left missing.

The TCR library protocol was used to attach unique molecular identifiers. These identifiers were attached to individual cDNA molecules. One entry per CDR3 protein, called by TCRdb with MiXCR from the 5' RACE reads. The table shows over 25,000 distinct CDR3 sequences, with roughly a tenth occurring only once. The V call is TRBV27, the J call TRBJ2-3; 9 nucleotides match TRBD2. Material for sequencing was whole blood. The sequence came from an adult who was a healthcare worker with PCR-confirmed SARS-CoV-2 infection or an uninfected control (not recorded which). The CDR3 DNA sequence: TGTGCCAGCAGTTGGGCTAGCGGGGCGGGGACAGATACGCAGTATTTT. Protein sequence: CASSWASGAGTDTQYF.